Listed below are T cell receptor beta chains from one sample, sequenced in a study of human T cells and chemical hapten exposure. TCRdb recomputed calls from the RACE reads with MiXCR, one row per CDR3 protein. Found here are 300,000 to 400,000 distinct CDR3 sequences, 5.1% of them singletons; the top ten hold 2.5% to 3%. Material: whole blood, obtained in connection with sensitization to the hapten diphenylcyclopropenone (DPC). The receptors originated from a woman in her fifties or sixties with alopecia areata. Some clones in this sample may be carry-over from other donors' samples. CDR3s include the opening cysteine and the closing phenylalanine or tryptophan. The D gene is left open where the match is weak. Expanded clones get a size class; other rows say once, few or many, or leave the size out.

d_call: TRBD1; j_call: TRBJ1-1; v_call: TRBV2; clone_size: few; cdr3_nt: TGTGCCAGCAGTGAGGAAGCGACAGGGGGCTTCACTGAAGCTTTCTTT; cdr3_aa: CASSEEATGGFTEAFF
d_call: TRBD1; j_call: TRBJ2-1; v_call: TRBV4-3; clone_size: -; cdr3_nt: TGCGCCAGCAGCCAAGATTACAGGGGGCAGTACAATGAGCAGTTCTTC; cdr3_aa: CASSQDYRGQYNEQFF
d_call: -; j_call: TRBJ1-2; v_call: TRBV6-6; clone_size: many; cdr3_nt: TGTGCCACCCAGCCGGGACAACCGTATGGCTACACCTTC; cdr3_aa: CATQPGQPYGYTF
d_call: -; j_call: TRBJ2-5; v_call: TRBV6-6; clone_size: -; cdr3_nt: TGTGCCAGCACCGTAGGGGGGCAGGGCCAAGAGACCCAGTACTTC; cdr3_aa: CASTVGGQGQETQYF
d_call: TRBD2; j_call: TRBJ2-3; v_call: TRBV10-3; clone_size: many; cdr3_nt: TGTGCCATCAGCCGTGGGGGGGAAAGCACAGATACGCAGTATTTT; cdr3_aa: CAISRGGESTDTQYF
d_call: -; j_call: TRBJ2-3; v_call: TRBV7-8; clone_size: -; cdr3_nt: TGTGCCAGCAGCAGGCCAGGGAGTACAGATACGCAGTATTTT; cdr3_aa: CASSRPGSTDTQYF
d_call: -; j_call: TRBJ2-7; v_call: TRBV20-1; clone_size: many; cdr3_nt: TGCAGTGCTATAACCGGGACCTCCTACGAGCAGTACTTC; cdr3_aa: CSAITGTSYEQYF
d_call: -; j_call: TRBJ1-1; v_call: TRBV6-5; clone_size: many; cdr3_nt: TGTGCCAGCTTGGGGCAGAACACTGAAGCTTTCTTT; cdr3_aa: CASLGQNTEAFF
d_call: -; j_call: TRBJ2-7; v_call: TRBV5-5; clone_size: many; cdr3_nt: TGTGCCAGCAGCTCCTCTAAACGGTCGGTCAGTTACGAGCAGTACTTC; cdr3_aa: CASSSSKRSVSYEQYF
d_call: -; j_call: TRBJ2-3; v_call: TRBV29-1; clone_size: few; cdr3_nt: TGCAGCGGCGGCACAGATACGCAGTATTTT; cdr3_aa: CSGGTDTQYF
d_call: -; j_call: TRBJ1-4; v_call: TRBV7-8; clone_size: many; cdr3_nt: TGTGCCAGCAGCTTAGGTCCGACAACTAATGAAAAACTGTTTTTT; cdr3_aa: CASSLGPTTNEKLFF
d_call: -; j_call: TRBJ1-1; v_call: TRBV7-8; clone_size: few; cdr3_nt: TGTGCCAGCAGCATTTTTACCTCCCGGGACACTGAAGCTTTCTTT; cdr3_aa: CASSIFTSRDTEAFF
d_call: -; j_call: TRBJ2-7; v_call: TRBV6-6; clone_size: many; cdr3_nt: TGTGCCAGCAGTCCGCTCTCCCTCGAGCAGTACTTC; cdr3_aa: CASSPLSLEQYF
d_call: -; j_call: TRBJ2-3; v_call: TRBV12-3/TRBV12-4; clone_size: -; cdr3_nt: TGTGCCAGCAGTTTATTTGGGGGCTGGACAGATACGCAGTATTTT; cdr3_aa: CASSLFGGWTDTQYF
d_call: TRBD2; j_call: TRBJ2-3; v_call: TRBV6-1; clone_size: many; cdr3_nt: TGTGCCAGCAGTGAACTAGCGGGGGGCTTTAGCACAGATACGCAGTATTTT; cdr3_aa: CASSELAGGFSTDTQYF
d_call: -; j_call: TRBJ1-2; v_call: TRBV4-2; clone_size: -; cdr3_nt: TGTGCCAGCAGCCAAGATGAGGGGGAGAACTATGGCTACACCTTC; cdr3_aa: CASSQDEGENYGYTF
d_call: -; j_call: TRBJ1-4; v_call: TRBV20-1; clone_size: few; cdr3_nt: TGCAGTGCCCAGGGCTTGGGGGAAAAACTGTTTTTT; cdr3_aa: CSAQGLGEKLFF
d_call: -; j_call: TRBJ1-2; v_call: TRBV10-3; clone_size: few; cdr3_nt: TGTGCCATCAGTGAGCCAACACAGGGTGACTATGGCTACACCTTC; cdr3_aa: CAISEPTQGDYGYTF
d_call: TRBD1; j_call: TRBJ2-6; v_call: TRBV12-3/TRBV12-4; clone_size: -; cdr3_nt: TGTGCCAGCAGTACGACAGGGAACTCTGGGGCCAACGTCCTGACTTTC; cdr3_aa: CASSTTGNSGANVLTF
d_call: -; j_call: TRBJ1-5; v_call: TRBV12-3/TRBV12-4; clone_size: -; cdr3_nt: TGTGCCAGCACCCCGGCGGGGAGGAGCAATCAGCCCCAGCATTTT; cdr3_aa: CASTPAGRSNQPQHF
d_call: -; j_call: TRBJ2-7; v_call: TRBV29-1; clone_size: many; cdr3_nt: TGCAGCGTGTCGACAGGAACGATCTACGAGCAGTACTTC; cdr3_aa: CSVSTGTIYEQYF
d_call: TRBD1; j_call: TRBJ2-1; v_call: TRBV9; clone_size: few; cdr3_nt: TGTGCCAGCCTTGGACAGGGACTGGTCCCCCAGTTCTTC; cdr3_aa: CASLGQGLVPQFF
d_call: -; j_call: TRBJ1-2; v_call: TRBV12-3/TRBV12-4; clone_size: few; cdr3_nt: TGTGCCAGCAGTTCAGGACAGATTAACTATGGCTACACCTTC; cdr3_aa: CASSSGQINYGYTF
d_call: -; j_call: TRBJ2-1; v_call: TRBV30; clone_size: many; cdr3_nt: TGTGCCTGGAGTGCGAGCGGAGCCTACAATGAGCAGTTCTTC; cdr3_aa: CAWSASGAYNEQFF
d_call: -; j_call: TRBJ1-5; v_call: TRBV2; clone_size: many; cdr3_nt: TGTGCCAGCAGGGGAGAGCGGGCTGTCAATCAGCCCCAGCATTTT; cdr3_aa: CASRGERAVNQPQHF
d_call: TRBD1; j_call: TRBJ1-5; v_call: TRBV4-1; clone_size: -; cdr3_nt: TGCGCCAGCAGCTTAGGACAGGTGACTTATCAGCCCCAGCATTTT; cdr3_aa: CASSLGQVTYQPQHF